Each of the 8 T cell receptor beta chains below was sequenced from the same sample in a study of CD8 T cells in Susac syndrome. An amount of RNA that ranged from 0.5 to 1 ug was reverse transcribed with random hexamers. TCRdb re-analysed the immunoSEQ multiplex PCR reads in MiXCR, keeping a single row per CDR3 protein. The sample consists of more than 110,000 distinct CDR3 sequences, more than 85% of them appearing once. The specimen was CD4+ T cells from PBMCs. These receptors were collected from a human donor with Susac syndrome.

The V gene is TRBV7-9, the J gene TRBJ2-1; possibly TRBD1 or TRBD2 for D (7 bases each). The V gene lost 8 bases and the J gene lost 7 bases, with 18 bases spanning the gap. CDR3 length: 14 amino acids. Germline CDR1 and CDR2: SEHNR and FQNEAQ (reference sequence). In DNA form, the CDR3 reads TGTGCCAGCCGCAGGGGGGGGCAAAAGAATGAGCAGTTCTTC. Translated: CASRRGGQKNEQFF.

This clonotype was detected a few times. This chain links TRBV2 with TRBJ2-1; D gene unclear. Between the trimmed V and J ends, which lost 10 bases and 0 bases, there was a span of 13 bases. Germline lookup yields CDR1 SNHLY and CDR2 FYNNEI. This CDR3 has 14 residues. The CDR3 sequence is CATRKGSSYNEQFF. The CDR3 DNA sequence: TGTGCCACCCGTAAGGGAAGCTCCTACAATGAGCAGTTCTTC.

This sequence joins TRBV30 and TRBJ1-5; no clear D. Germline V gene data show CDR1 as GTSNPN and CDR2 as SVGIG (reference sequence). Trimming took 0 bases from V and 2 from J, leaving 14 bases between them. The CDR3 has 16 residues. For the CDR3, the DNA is TGTGCCTGGAGTGTATCCCTTGGGGTGGGCAATCAGCCCCAGCATTTT. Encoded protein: CAWSVSLGVGNQPQHF. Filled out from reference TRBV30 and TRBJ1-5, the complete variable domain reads SQTIHQWPATLVQPVGSPLSLECTVEGTSNPNLYWYRQAAGRGLQLLFYSVGIGQISSEVPQNLSASRPQDRQFILSSKKLLLSDSGFYLCAWSVSLGVGNQPQHFGDGTRLSIL.

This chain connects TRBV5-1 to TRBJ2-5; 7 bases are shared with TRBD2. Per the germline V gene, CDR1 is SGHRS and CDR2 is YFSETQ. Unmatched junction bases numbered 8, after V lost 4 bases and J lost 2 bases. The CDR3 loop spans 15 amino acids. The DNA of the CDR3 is TGCGCCAGCAGCCAAGAACCGGGACTACAAGAGACCCAGTACTTC. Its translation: CASSQEPGLQETQYF.

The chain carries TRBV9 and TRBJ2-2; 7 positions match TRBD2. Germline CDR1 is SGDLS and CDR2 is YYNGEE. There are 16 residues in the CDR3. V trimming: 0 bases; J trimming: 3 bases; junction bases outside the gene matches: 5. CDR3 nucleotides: TGTGCCAGCAGCGTAGGGGGCGGGGGATACACCGGGGAGCTGTTTTTT. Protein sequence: CASSVGGGGYTGELFF.

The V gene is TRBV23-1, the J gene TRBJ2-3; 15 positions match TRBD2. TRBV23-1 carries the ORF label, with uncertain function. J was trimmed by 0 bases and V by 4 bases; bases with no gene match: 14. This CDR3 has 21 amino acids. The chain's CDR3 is CASSRLPGLAGGRASTDTQYF. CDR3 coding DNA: TGCGCCAGCAGTCGCTTACCGGGACTAGCGGGGGGCCGTGCTAGCACAGATACGCAGTATTTT.

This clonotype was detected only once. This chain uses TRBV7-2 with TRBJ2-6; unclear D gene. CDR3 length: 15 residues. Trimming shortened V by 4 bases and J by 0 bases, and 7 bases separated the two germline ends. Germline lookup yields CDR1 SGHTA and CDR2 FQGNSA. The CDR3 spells CASSYQFSGANVLTF. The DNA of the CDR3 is TGTGCCAGCAGCTACCAATTCTCTGGGGCCAACGTCCTGACTTTC.

The CDR3 DNA follows: TGCAGTGCTAGAGAAGGGCGCGGTGGCTACACCTTC. Its protein product is CSAREGRGGYTF. The chain links TRBV20-1 to TRBJ1-2, with D unclear. Germline CDR1 and CDR2: DFQATT and SNEGSKA (reference sequence). Between the trimmed V and J ends, which lost 0 bases and 7 bases, there was a span of 9 bases. The CDR3 is 12 amino acids.